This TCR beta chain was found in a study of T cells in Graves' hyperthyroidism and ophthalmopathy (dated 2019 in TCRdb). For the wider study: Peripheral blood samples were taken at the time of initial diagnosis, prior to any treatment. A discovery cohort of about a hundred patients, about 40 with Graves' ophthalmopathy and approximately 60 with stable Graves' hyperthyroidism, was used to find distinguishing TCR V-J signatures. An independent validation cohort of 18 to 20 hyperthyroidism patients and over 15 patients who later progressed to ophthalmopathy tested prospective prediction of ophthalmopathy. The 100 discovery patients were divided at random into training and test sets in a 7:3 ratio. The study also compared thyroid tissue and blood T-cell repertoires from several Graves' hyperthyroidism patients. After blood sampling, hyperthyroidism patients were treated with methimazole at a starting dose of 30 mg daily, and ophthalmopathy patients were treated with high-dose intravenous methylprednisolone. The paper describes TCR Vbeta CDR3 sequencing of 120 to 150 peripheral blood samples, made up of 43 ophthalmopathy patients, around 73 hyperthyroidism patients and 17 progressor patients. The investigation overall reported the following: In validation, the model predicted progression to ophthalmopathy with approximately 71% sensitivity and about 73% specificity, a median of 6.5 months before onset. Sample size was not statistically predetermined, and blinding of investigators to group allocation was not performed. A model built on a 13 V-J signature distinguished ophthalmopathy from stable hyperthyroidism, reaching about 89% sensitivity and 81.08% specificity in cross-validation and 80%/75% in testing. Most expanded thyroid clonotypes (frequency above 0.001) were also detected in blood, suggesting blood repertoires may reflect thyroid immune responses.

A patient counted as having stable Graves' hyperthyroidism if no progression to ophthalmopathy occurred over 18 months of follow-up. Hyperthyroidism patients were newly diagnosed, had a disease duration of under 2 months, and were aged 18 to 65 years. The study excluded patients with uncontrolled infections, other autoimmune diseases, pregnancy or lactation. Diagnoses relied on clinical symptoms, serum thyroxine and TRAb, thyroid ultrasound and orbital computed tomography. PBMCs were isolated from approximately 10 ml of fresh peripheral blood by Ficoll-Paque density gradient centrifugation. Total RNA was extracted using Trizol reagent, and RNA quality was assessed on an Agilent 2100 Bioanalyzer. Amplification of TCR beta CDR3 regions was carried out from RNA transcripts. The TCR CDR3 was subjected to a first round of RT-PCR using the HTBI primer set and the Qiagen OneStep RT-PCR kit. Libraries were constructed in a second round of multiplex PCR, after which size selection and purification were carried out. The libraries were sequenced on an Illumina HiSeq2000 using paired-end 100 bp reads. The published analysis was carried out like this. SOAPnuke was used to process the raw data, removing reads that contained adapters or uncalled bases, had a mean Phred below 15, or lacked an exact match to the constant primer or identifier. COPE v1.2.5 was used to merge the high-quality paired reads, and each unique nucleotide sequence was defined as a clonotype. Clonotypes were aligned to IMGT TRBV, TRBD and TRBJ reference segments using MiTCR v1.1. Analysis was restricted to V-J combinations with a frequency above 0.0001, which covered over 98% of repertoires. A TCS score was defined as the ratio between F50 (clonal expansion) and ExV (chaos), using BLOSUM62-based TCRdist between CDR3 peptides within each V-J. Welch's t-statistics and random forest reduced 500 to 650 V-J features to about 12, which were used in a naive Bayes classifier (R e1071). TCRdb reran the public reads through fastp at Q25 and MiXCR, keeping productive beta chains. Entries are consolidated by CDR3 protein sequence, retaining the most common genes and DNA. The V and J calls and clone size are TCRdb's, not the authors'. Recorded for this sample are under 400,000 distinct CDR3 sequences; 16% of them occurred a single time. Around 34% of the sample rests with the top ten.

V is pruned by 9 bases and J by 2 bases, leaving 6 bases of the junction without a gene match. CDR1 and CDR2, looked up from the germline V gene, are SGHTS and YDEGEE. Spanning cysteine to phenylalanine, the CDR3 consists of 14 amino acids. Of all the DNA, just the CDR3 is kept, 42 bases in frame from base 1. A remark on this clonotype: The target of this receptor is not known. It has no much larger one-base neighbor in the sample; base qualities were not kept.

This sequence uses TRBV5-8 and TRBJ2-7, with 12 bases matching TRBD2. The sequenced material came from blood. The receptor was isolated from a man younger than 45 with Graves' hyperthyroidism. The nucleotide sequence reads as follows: TGTGCCACTCACCGGACTAGCGGGGCCTACGAGCAGTACTTC. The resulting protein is CATHRTSGAYEQYF.